These 20 T cell receptor beta chains were sequenced from one sample in a study of metastatic and nonmetastatic thyroid tumors. No treatment of any kind had been given to any patient before thyroid surgery. TCRdb reprocessed the PCR reads using MiXCR. Of 85,000 to 100,000 clones detected, roughly 13% appear once; the ten largest clones hold roughly 12%. The material sequenced was blood. The source is a female donor with papillary thyroid cancer or a benign thyroid nodule (not recorded which). Some clones in this sample may be carry-over from other donors' samples.

This clone was seen many times. The J gene is TRBJ2-7, the V gene TRBV27; D gene unclear. V was clipped by 3 bases and J by 0 bases, with 6 bases between them. Germline V gene sequence: CDR1 MNHEY, CDR2 SMNVEV (reference sequence). This CDR3 region has 13 residues. CDR3 protein: CASSFYSSYEQYF. CDR3 nucleotides: TGTGCCAGCAGTTTTTACAGCTCCTACGAGCAGTACTTC.

This clone has a count of ten or more. The chain is built from TRBV20-1 and TRBJ2-3, with 9 nucleotides matching TRBD1. The CDR3 totals 20 residues. V lost 0 bases and J lost 1; bases outside the gene matches: 17. Germline V lookup: CDR1 DFQATT, CDR2 SNEGSKA (reference sequence). CDR3 sequence reads: CSARDQAGQGMLMGTDTQYF. CDR3 coding DNA: TGCAGTGCTAGAGATCAAGCAGGACAGGGGATGTTAATGGGCACAGATACGCAGTATTTT.

In its sample, this clone was seen many times. This chain joins TRBV6-2 or TRBV6-3 and TRBJ2-5, with 7 positions matching TRBD1. The trim removed 7 bases at V and 1 base at J, leaving 3 bases unmatched. Per germline, CDR1 MNHEY and CDR2 SVGEGT. The length of the CDR3 is 13 residues. Here the CDR3 reads CASTGQAQETQYF. CDR3 sequence (DNA): TGTGCCAGCACCGGACAGGCCCAAGAGACCCAGTACTTC.

This clone was detected many times. This chain uses TRBV5-1 with TRBJ2-7; 11 nucleotides match TRBD2. V gave up 1 base and J gave up 7 bases; unmatched junction bases: 16. The CDR3 covers 18 residues. The germline V gene has CDR1 SGHRS and CDR2 YFSETQ. The CDR3: CASSLFPSTLAGGGEQYF. The CDR3 DNA reads TGCGCCAGCAGCTTGTTTCCCTCGACTCTAGCGGGAGGTGGTGAGCAGTACTTC.

This clone was recorded many times. The J gene is TRBJ2-1, the V gene TRBV9; 12 bases are a match to TRBD2. J gave up 8 bases and V 4 bases, and 13 bases lay outside the gene matches. Germline CDR1 reads SGDLS; CDR2 reads YYNGEE. The CDR3 length is 17 residues. The CDR3 region is CASSTRTSGKIRDEQFF. The CDR3 region has the DNA TGTGCCAGCAGCACCCGGACTAGCGGGAAAATAAGGGATGAGCAGTTCTTC.

This clone was observed at least ten times. The genes are TRBV6-1 and TRBJ2-7; possible D gene TRBD2, 6 bases. V was cut by 5 bases and J by 0 bases, with 20 bases left in between. This CDR3 is 17 amino acids long. Germline V gene sequence: CDR1 MNHNS, CDR2 SASEGT. The CDR3, as DNA: TGTGCCAGCAGTCCAGCTTACGGGACTCCTGACTCCTACGAGCAGTACTTC. Translating gives CASSPAYGTPDSYEQYF.

About this clone itself: Compared with germline, one end of the junction differs, possibly owing to a read error. The CDR3 sequence: CTSSQDLAPYEQYF. The CDR3 DNA reads TGTACCAGCAGCCAAGACCTAGCCCCCTACGAGCAGTACTTC. V gene TRBV4-2 combines with J gene TRBJ2-7, with D maybe TRBD2 (5 bases). This CDR3 contains 14 residues. The germline V gene has CDR1 LGHNA and CDR2 YNFKEQ.

In its sample, this clone was seen many times. The chain uses TRBV5-1 and TRBJ1-1; 10 nucleotides line up with TRBD1. Per the germline V gene, CDR1 is SGHRS and CDR2 is YFSETQ. This CDR3 has 14 residues. Trimming at V came to 3 bases and at J to 1 base, leaving 0 bases not matched to a gene. The CDR3 sequence is CASSWTGGNTEAFF. The DNA for the CDR3 is TGCGCCAGCAGCTGGACAGGGGGGAACACTGAAGCTTTCTTT.

This clone has ten or more counts. The chain links TRBV19 to TRBJ2-1, with TRBD1 matching 7 bases. There are 16 residues in the CDR3. CDR1 is LNHDA, CDR2 SQIVND, per germline (reference sequence). After removal of 8 bases from V and 0 bases from J, the junction contained 10 bases not matched to a gene. The CDR3 loop is CASLQSGGSSYNEQFF. The CDR3 DNA reads as TGTGCCAGTCTCCAATCAGGGGGAAGCTCCTACAATGAGCAGTTCTTC.

This clone has a count of ten or more. This chain uses TRBV28 with TRBJ1-5, with 8 bases lining up with TRBD1. The CDR3 has 16 amino acids. Per germline, CDR1 MDHEN and CDR2 SYDVKM. V was clipped by 2 bases and J by 4 bases; unmatched bases: 7. CDR3 DNA sequence: TGTGCCAGCAGTTTAGTACAGGGGGAGGGGAATCAGCCCCAGCATTTT. This codes for CASSLVQGEGNQPQHF.

The sample holds many counts of this clone. The chain carries TRBV10-3 and TRBJ1-6; tentatively, D is TRBD1 (6 bases). The V gene's germline CDR1 is ENHRY and CDR2 SYGVKD. This CDR3 spans 16 amino acids. Trimming took off 0 bases at V and 5 bases at J, with 11 bases between the two ends. This CDR3 is CAISESSTGNNSPLHF. CDR3 bases: TGTGCCATCAGTGAGTCTTCTACAGGGAATAATTCACCCCTCCACTTT.

This clone was counted many times. This chain uses TRBV12-3 or TRBV12-4 with TRBJ1-1, with 7 bases that match TRBD1. The length of the CDR3 is 17 residues. Trimming cost V 7 bases and J 10 bases; bases outside gene matches: 24. The CDR3, as DNA: TGTGCCAGCACTATCAGACAGGGACCCCCGAGAAGCTTGGGAGCTTTCTTT. This translates into CASTIRQGPPRSLGAFF.

This clone was seen ten or more times. The chain carries TRBV28 and TRBJ2-7; weak D call: TRBD1 (5 bases). The ends were cut back, 3 bases at V and 3 bases at J, with 12 bases in the middle. Germline assignment: CDR1 MDHEN and CDR2 SYDVKM. The CDR3 is 14 residues long. This chain's CDR3 is CASSFPGQGYEQYF. In nucleotides, the CDR3 is TGTGCCAGCAGTTTCCCTGGGCAGGGCTACGAGCAGTACTTC.

This clone was seen ten or more times. The chain combines TRBV24-1 with TRBJ2-1; D is possibly TRBD1 (7 bases). V was pared by 1 base and J by 6 bases, with 15 bases between. The CDR3 sequence is 16 residues long. Germline CDR1 reads KGHDR; CDR2 reads SFDVKD. CDR3 nucleotide sequence: TGTGCCACCAGTGATTTCGGGCAGGGGGGCTTCAATGAGCAGTTCTTC. Translation gives CATSDFGQGGFNEQFF.

The sample holds many counts of this clone. The CDR3 loop is CASSPTGGARSSYEQYF. Here the CDR3 DNA reads TGTGCCAGCTCACCAACCGGGGGAGCGCGAAGCTCCTACGAGCAGTACTTC. The chain carries TRBV18 and TRBJ2-7, with D maybe TRBD2 (6 bases). The CDR3 sequence is 17 residues long. CDR1 is KGHSH, CDR2 LQKENI, per germline. Trimming stripped 2 bases from V and 0 bases from J, with 17 bases between. The complete variable domain, with remaining parts taken from reference TRBV18 and TRBJ2-7, reads NAGVMQNPRHLVRRRGQEARLRCSPMKGHSHVYWYRQLPEEGLKFMVYLQKENIIDESGMPKERFSAEFPKEGPSILRIQQVVRGDSAAYFCASSPTGGARSSYEQYFGPGTRLTVT.

This clone was observed a handful of times. Possible read error: a much larger clone is one base away. The chain uses TRBV9 and TRBJ1-5, with D possibly being TRBD1 (6 bases). The CDR3 spans 15 residues. Germline V gives CDR1 SGDLS, CDR2 YYNGEE. The CDR3 sequence is CAGSPQGSSNQPQHF. CDR3 sequence (DNA): TGTGCCGGCAGTCCGCAGGGGTCTAGCAATCAGCCCCAGCATTTT.

This clone was detected ten times or more. This sequence joins TRBV19 and TRBJ2-3; TRBD2 is a possible D gene (6 bases). The CDR3 consists of 15 residues. Germline V gives CDR1 LNHDA, CDR2 SQIVND (reference sequence). The V end was cut by 9 bases, the J end by 0 bases, with 16 bases between. For the CDR3, the DNA is TGTGCCAGCGAAGGAACCGGGACTAGCACAGATACGCAGTATTTT. The encoded protein is CASEGTGTSTDTQYF.

This clone was seen ten or more times. The chain recombines TRBV20-1 with TRBJ1-5, with TRBD1 matching over 7 bases. Germline CDR1 reads DFQATT; CDR2 reads SNEGSKA (reference sequence). V gave up 2 bases and J gave up 0 bases; unmatched junction bases: 10. CDR3 length: 17 amino acids. The CDR3 nucleotides read TGCAGTGCTAGACGGACAGGCGATAATTATAGCAATCAGCCCCAGCATTTT. Residues: CSARRTGDNYSNQPQHF.

This clone has ten or more counts. CDR3 in amino acids: CASSTDRGAFF. The CDR3 DNA is TGTGCCAGCAGCACTGACCGAGGAGCTTTCTTT. The chain joins TRBV7-2 to TRBJ1-1, with D hard to call. CDR3 size: 11 residues. V lost 5 bases and J lost 10, with 11 bases in between. Germline V gene lookup returns CDR1 SGHTA and CDR2 FQGNSA.

This clone was counted at least ten times. The V and J genes are TRBV2 and TRBJ1-3; D is unresolved. The V gene's germline CDR1 is SNHLY and CDR2 FYNNEI. V dropped 6 bases and J dropped 0 bases, with 9 bases sitting between them. The CDR3 consists of 14 residues. CDR3 DNA sequence: TGTGCCAGCAGAGCCGGGTACTCTGGAAACACCATATATTTT. This translates into CASRAGYSGNTIYF.